These 27 T cell receptor beta chains came from one sample sequenced in a study of blood T cell repertoires in COVID-19. TCRdb keeps only in-frame clones here, not all; method: immunoSEQ multiplex PCR. Here the sample spans some 220,000 clones, 75% to 90% being singletons. Sequencing used PBMCs or T cells enriched from blood (not recorded which). These TCRs come from a woman younger than 35 in a cohort exposed to, infected with or recovered from COVID-19 (not recorded which).

The rearrangement links TRBV5-1 to TRBJ2-1; 12 nucleotides line up with TRBD2. This CDR3 has 19 residues. Per germline, CDR1 SGHRS and CDR2 YFSETQ. With 2 bases clipped from V and 0 bases from J, the junction kept 9 bases outside the gene matches. The CDR3 protein is CASSFPGTSGRSSYNEQFF. The CDR3, as DNA: TGCGCCAGCAGCTTTCCTGGGACTAGCGGGCGGAGCTCCTACAATGAGCAGTTCTTC.

The chain employs TRBV7-2 and TRBJ2-5; a possible D gene is TRBD1 (5 bases). The CDR3 extends over 15 amino acids. Trimming left V 4 bases short and J 5 bases short, with 17 bases between. Germline CDR1 SGHTA, CDR2 FQGNSA. Written as DNA, the CDR3 is TGTGCCAGCAGCTCGACCGCCCAGGGTAGGGAGACCCAGTACTTC. Protein sequence: CASSSTAQGRETQYF.

V and J are TRBV25-1 and TRBJ1-1; TRBD1 might be the D (5 bases). Between the trimmed V and J ends, which lost 4 bases and 1 base, there was a span of 7 bases. The CDR3 consists of 13 residues. Germline CDR1 and CDR2: MGHDK and SYGVNS. The CDR3: CASSATGNTEAFF. CDR3 nucleotides: TGTGCCAGCAGTGCCACAGGGAACACTGAAGCTTTCTTT. Variable domain in full (rest from reference TRBV25-1 and TRBJ1-1): EADIYQTPRYLVIGTGKKITLECSQTMGHDKMYWYQQDPGMELHLIHYSYGVNSTEKGDLSSESTVSRIRTEHFPLTLESARPSHTSQYLCASSATGNTEAFFGQGTRLTVV.

The J gene is TRBJ2-1, the V gene TRBV19; 10 nucleotides match TRBD2. V was pared by 5 bases and J by 9 bases, with 10 bases of the junction left unmatched. The CDR3 is 15 amino acids. The germline gives CDR1 LNHDA, CDR2 SQIVND (reference sequence). CDR3 nucleotide sequence: TGTGCCAGTAGTGTAAGCCTAGCGGGAGAGGGTGAGCAGTTCTTC. It yields the protein CASSVSLAGEGEQFF.

This sequence joins TRBV7-6 and TRBJ2-1; TRBD1 matches at 10 bases. CDR3 length: 15 residues. The germline V gene has CDR1 SGHVS and CDR2 FNYEAQ. Unmatched junction bases numbered 8, after V lost 5 bases and J lost 7 bases. CDR3 bases: TGTGCCAGCAGCCCTGGACAGGGGGGGAGGAATGAGCAGTTCTTC. Its protein product is CASSPGQGGRNEQFF. Looking up the rest from reference TRBV7-6 and TRBJ2-1 gives the full variable domain: GAGVSQSPRYKVTKRGQDVALRCDPISGHVSLYWYRQALGQGPEFLTYFNYEAQQDKSGLPNDRFSAERPEGSISTLTIQRTEQRDSAMYRCASSPGQGGRNEQFFGPGTRLTVL.

The CDR3 DNA reads as TGTGCCAGCAGCCGAGCCCAGTCCAGGCCCCCTAGCACAGATACGCAGTATTTT. The encoded protein is CASSRAQSRPPSTDTQYF. The V call is TRBV7-8, the J call TRBJ2-3; D gene uncertain. The CDR3 consists of 18 residues. V lost 5 bases and J lost 0, with 21 bases in between. CDR1 SGHVS and CDR2 FQNEAQ come from the germline V gene.

The rearrangement uses TRBV30 and TRBJ2-5, with 8 bases fitting TRBD1. Trimming at V came to 1 base and at J to 5 bases, leaving 9 bases not matched to a gene. Germline CDR1 is GTSNPN and CDR2 is SVGIG (reference sequence). CDR3 length equals 15 residues. CDR3 protein: CAWSDNRGAVETQYF. The CDR3 DNA reads as TGTGCCTGGAGTGACAACAGGGGGGCGGTGGAGACCCAGTACTTC.

This rearrangement joins TRBV4-1 to TRBJ2-1; TRBD2 is a possible D gene (6 bases). The CDR3 extends over 16 amino acids. CDR1 and CDR2 from the germline V gene are MGHRA and YSYEKL. The V and J ends lost 8 bases and 9 bases respectively, with 26 bases between them. The CDR3 DNA follows: TGCGCCAGCGCCCTGTTGTTTGGGCCCGTCGGGAGTGAGCAGTTCTTC. As protein: CASALLFGPVGSEQFF.

The chain combines TRBV19 with TRBJ2-1, with 9 positions matching TRBD1. With V trimmed by 4 bases and J by 4 bases, 8 bases remained unmatched. Germline CDR1 and CDR2: LNHDA and SQIVND (reference sequence). This CDR3 contains 16 residues. The CDR3, as DNA: TGTGCCAGTAGTAGAGAAGGGACAGGGATTTACAATGAGCAGTTCTTC. Translated: CASSREGTGIYNEQFF. The full variable domain, its missing parts supplied by reference TRBV19 and TRBJ2-1, is DGGITQSPKYLFRKEGQNVTLSCEQNLNHDAMYWYRQDPGQGLRLIYYSQIVNDFQKGDIAEGYSVSREKKESFPLTVTSAQKNPTAFYLCASSREGTGIYNEQFFGPGTRLTVL.

The genes are TRBV19 and TRBJ1-3; 9 bases agree with TRBD1. With 1 base clipped from V and 0 bases from J, the junction kept 4 bases outside the gene matches. CDR1 is LNHDA, CDR2 SQIVND, per germline (reference sequence). The CDR3 consists of 17 residues. The CDR3: CASSIGTGAASGNTIYF. The CDR3 nucleotides are TGTGCCAGTAGTATAGGGACAGGGGCCGCCTCTGGAAACACCATATATTTT. Full variable domain (outside the CDR3, taken from reference TRBV19 and TRBJ1-3): DGGITQSPKYLFRKEGQNVTLSCEQNLNHDAMYWYRQDPGQGLRLIYYSQIVNDFQKGDIAEGYSVSREKKESFPLTVTSAQKNPTAFYLCASSIGTGAASGNTIYFGEGSWLTVV.

This chain links TRBV14 with TRBJ1-2, with 12 bases fitting TRBD1. Germline V gives CDR1 SGHDN, CDR2 FVKESK. The junction had 8 bases not matched to a gene; V was cut back by 4 bases and J by 8 bases. This CDR3 contains 15 residues. The CDR3 DNA is TGTGCCAGCAGCCCTTGGGACAGGGGGCGCCGCGGCTACACCTTC. Translation: CASSPWDRGRRGYTF.

The genes are TRBV19 and TRBJ2-1; possible D gene TRBD2, 5 bases. Germline V gives CDR1 LNHDA, CDR2 SQIVND (reference sequence). Between the trimmed V and J ends, which lost 3 bases and 1 base, there was a span of 16 bases. This CDR3 region has 17 residues. CDR3 residues: CASSIVDGGLSYNEQFF. The CDR3 coding sequence is TGTGCCAGTAGTATCGTGGACGGCGGGCTTTCCTACAATGAGCAGTTCTTC.

The sample holds one count of this clone. V gene TRBV9 combines with J gene TRBJ1-2; unclear D gene. Germline V gene lookup returns CDR1 SGDLS and CDR2 YYNGEE. V was clipped by 0 bases and J by 1 base, with 10 bases between them. The CDR3 is 15 residues long. CDR3 amino acids: CASSVGLGSNYGYTF. The CDR3, as DNA: TGTGCCAGCAGCGTAGGCCTAGGGAGTAACTATGGCTACACCTTC.

The chain has TRBV4-1 and TRBJ2-5; 13 nucleotides line up with TRBD2. The trim removed 5 bases at V and 2 bases at J, leaving 5 bases unmatched. The germline gives CDR1 MGHRA, CDR2 YSYEKL. This CDR3 comprises 16 residues. Here the CDR3 DNA reads TGCGCCAGCAGCTTACGGACTAGCGGGGGACAAGAGACCCAGTACTTC. Translating it yields CASSLRTSGGQETQYF.

The V gene is TRBV5-4, the J gene TRBJ2-1; perhaps TRBD2 as D (5 bases). V lost 4 bases and J 6 bases, leaving 11 bases between the germline ends. CDR1 and CDR2 from the germline V gene are SGHNT and YYREEE (reference sequence). CDR3 length: 13 residues. CDR3 sequence (DNA): TGTGCCAGCAGCAGTGGACTGACCAATGAGCAGTTCTTC. It is translated as CASSSGLTNEQFF.

The DNA of the CDR3 is TGCGCCAGCAGCCAAGATAGGACAGAACCTTATCAGCCCCAGCATTTT. Its protein is CASSQDRTEPYQPQHF. V is TRBV4-1 and J is TRBJ1-5; possibly TRBD1 for D (6 bases). The length of the CDR3 is 16 residues. Trimming took 0 bases from V and 5 from J, leaving 14 bases between them. Germline CDR1 MGHRA, CDR2 YSYEKL.

The CDR3 reads CASSSGGKYNEQFF. For the CDR3, the DNA is TGTGCCAGCAGTTCGGGGGGGAAATACAATGAGCAGTTCTTC. The chain couples TRBV28 to TRBJ2-1; 8 nucleotides align to TRBD2. CDR1 is MDHEN, CDR2 SYDVKM, per germline. This CDR3 contains 14 residues. Trimming cost V 4 bases and J 4 bases; bases outside gene matches: 3.

V and J are TRBV3-1 (or the pseudogene TRBV3-2) and TRBJ1-6; 8 positions match TRBD1. The V segment lost 7 bases and the J segment 5 bases; nucleotides outside the gene matches: 4. Germline lookup yields CDR1 LGHDT and CDR2 YNNKEL (reference sequence). This CDR3 is 14 amino acids long. CDR3 in DNA: TGTGCCAGCACCCTGGGACAGGATAATTCACCCCTCCACTTT. As protein: CASTLGQDNSPLHF.

The CDR3 nucleotides are TGTGCCAGCAGCTCCCGGACAGGGGCTGAAGCTTTCTTT. It yields the protein CASSSRTGAEAFF. The chain couples TRBV9 to TRBJ1-1; 9 nucleotides match TRBD1. V was pared by 4 bases and J by 6 bases, with 4 bases of the junction left unmatched. The CDR3 runs 13 residues. Germline-derived CDR1 and CDR2 are SGDLS and YYNGEE.

The chain combines TRBV2 with TRBJ1-4; 11 bases match TRBD1. The CDR3 loop spans 16 amino acids. Germline V gene data show CDR1 as SNHLY and CDR2 as FYNNEI. The V gene end was trimmed by 2 bases and the J gene end by 7 bases; junction bases not matched to a gene: 6. CDR3 amino acids: CASSEYRDRGGEKLFF. The CDR3 DNA is TGTGCCAGCAGTGAATACCGGGACAGGGGGGGTGAAAAACTGTTTTTT.

The CDR3 reads CASSPTSASGEQFF. In nucleotides, the CDR3 is TGCGCCAGCAGCCCGACGTCAGCCTCGGGTGAGCAGTTCTTC. V usage is TRBV5-1 and J usage is TRBJ2-1; D gene unclear. V gave up 4 bases and J gave up 9 bases, with 17 bases separating them. CDR1 and CDR2 from the germline V gene are SGHRS and YFSETQ. This CDR3 is built from 14 residues.

V and J are TRBV5-1 and TRBJ2-4; maybe TRBD1 (5 bases). V dropped 4 bases and J dropped 0 bases, with 11 bases sitting between them. The CDR3 covers 15 residues. CDR1 and CDR2 (germline): SGHRS, YFSETQ. The CDR3 DNA reads as TGCGCCAGCAGCCCAGACAGATTAGCCAAAAACATTCAGTACTTC. Its translation: CASSPDRLAKNIQYF.

The V gene is TRBV3-1 (or the pseudogene TRBV3-2), the J gene TRBJ2-1; 10 nucleotides agree with TRBD2. Germline values: CDR1 LGHDT, CDR2 YNNKEL (reference sequence). The CDR3 is made up of 16 amino acids. The V and J ends lost 4 bases and 9 bases, in that order; junction bases with no gene match: 12. CDR3 in amino acids: CASSPQGLATTGEQFF. CDR3 sequence (DNA): TGTGCCAGCAGCCCCCAGGGACTAGCGACAACGGGTGAGCAGTTCTTC.

The V call is TRBV5-1, the J call TRBJ2-1; TRBD2 agrees at 8 bases. Germline V gene lookup returns CDR1 SGHRS and CDR2 YFSETQ. V was pared by 7 bases and J by 2 bases, with 20 bases of the junction left unmatched. This CDR3 is built from 19 residues. The CDR3 region is CASRTPTSTREGPYNEQFF. The CDR3, as DNA: TGCGCCAGCCGTACTCCCACCTCCACCCGGGAGGGCCCCTACAATGAGCAGTTCTTC.

This clone appeared a few times. CDR3 nucleotides: TGTGCCACCAGTGATGCCACGACACAAGAGACCCAGTACTTC. Protein: CATSDATTQETQYF. V and J are TRBV24-1 and TRBJ2-5; D uncertain. Trimming removed 3 bases from V and 2 bases from J, with 9 bases in between. The CDR3 has 14 residues. Germline-derived CDR1 and CDR2 are KGHDR and SFDVKD.

The chain employs TRBV19 and TRBJ2-6, with 9 nucleotides matching TRBD1. In germline, CDR1 is LNHDA, CDR2 SQIVND (reference sequence). Trimming took 4 bases from V and 4 from J; bases not matched to a gene: 5. The CDR3 sequence is 16 residues long. The CDR3 nucleotides are TGTGCCAGTAGTAGGGACAGGGCCCCCGGGGCCAACGTCCTGACTTTC. Amino acids: CASSRDRAPGANVLTF.

Only a few counts were recorded for this clone. The chain couples TRBV9 to TRBJ2-1; TRBD2 matches at 11 bases. J gave up 3 bases and V 2 bases, and 1 base lay outside the gene matches. Per germline, CDR1 SGDLS and CDR2 YYNGEE. The CDR3 sequence is 15 residues long. Here the CDR3 DNA reads TGTGCCAGCAGCGTGACTAGCGGGAACTACAATGAGCAGTTCTTC. The encoded protein is CASSVTSGNYNEQFF.